One sample yielded the 12 T cell receptor beta chains listed below, sequenced in a study of a mutant IDH1 vaccine in newly diagnosed glioma. The table came from immunoSEQ multiplex PCR; TCRdb's copy has only in-frame clones and leaves some out. Here the sample spans roughly 32,000 clones, approximately 89% being singletons. The antigens of these receptors remain unknown. Time point described: week 47, end of study. In the vaccine, a single dose held 300 ug of the mutant IDH1 20-mer peptide, along with topical imiquimod. Sequences were derived from PBMCs, sampled from a glioma patient whose treatment included an IDH1 peptide vaccine. Every receptor here comes from a middle-aged man with glioma.

This clone is a singleton in its sample. The chain couples TRBV15 to TRBJ1-1, with 9 bases lining up with TRBD1. This CDR3 region has 15 residues. The J segment lost 0 bases and the V segment lost 3 bases, leaving 2 bases of the junction unmatched. Germline assignment: CDR1 LNHNV and CDR2 YYDKDF (reference sequence). CDR3 region: CATSRDRGVNTEAFF. The DNA for the CDR3 is TGTGCCACCAGCAGGGACAGGGGAGTGAACACTGAAGCTTTCTTT.

This chain connects TRBV6-5 to TRBJ2-5; D ambiguous. The CDR3 runs to 15 residues. Germline values: CDR1 MNHEY, CDR2 SVGAGI. V was shortened by 0 bases and J by 1 base, with 9 bases between the two germline ends. The CDR3 spells CASSYSITSQETQYF. The CDR3 bases are TGTGCCAGCAGTTACTCGATAACTTCCCAAGAGACCCAGTACTTC.

This rearrangement joins TRBV28 to TRBJ1-5; the D is unclear. The germline V gene encodes CDR1 MDHEN and CDR2 SYDVKM. The V gene lost 4 bases and the J gene lost 9 bases, with 10 bases spanning the gap. The CDR3 spans 12 residues. CDR3 nucleotide sequence: TGTGCCAGCAGTTATCGGGATAGGCCCCAGCATTTT. This translates into CASSYRDRPQHF.

This sequence joins TRBV18 and TRBJ1-3; maybe TRBD1 (5 bases). Germline CDR1 is KGHSH and CDR2 is LQKENI. The CDR3 totals 15 residues. V gave up 4 bases and J gave up 2 bases, with 12 bases separating them. The chain's CDR3 is CASSRPGGAGNTIYF. CDR3 bases: TGTGCCAGCTCACGCCCCGGGGGAGCTGGAAACACCATATATTTT.

The chain links TRBV27 to TRBJ1-1; D is uncertain. The germline V gene encodes CDR1 MNHEY and CDR2 SMNVEV (reference sequence). Trimming took 6 bases from V and 11 from J, leaving 16 bases between them. This CDR3 is 12 amino acids long. DNA for the CDR3: TGTGCCAGCAGGTCAAACGGGATAGTCGCTTTCTTT. Protein: CASRSNGIVAFF.

This clone was seen more than once but under ten times. The genes are TRBV6-1 and TRBJ2-4, with 8 bases lining up with TRBD1. The J segment lost 5 bases and the V segment lost 6 bases, leaving 9 bases of the junction unmatched. The CDR3 is made up of 15 amino acids. Looked up from germline, CDR1 is MNHNS and CDR2 is SASEGT. The CDR3 here is CASSGTGRMENIQYF. Written as DNA, the CDR3 is TGTGCCAGCAGCGGGACAGGACGAATGGAAAACATTCAGTACTTC.

The chain links TRBV2 to TRBJ1-4; TRBD1 is a possible D gene (5 bases). V lost 6 bases and J lost 0, with 11 bases in between. The CDR3 has 15 residues. Germline assignment: CDR1 SNHLY and CDR2 FYNNEI. In DNA form, the CDR3 reads TGTGCCAGCAGGGACTGGGGGGCAACTAATGAAAAACTGTTTTTT. It is translated as CASRDWGATNEKLFF.

The chain joins TRBV10-2 to TRBJ1-2; the match to TRBD1 covers 8 bases. V trimming: 5 bases; J trimming: 4 bases; junction bases outside the gene matches: 3. The length of the CDR3 is 13 residues. The V gene's germline CDR1 is WSHSY and CDR2 SAAADI. The CDR3 DNA reads TGCGCCAGCAGTCTTGGGACAGGCTATGGCTACACCTTC. Amino acids: CASSLGTGYGYTF.

The chain couples TRBV2 to TRBJ1-5; TRBD1 aligns across 8 bases. The V segment lost 11 bases and the J segment 6 bases; nucleotides outside the gene matches: 9. CDR3 length: 13 amino acids. Germline CDR1 is SNHLY and CDR2 is FYNNEI. The CDR3 reads CACGAGGGQPQHF. DNA for the CDR3: TGTGCCTGCGGGGCAGGGGGCGGTCAGCCCCAGCATTTT.

This rearrangement joins TRBV5-4 to TRBJ2-7, with TRBD2 matching 8 bases. The CDR3 runs 14 residues. Germline lookup yields CDR1 SGHNT and CDR2 YYREEE (reference sequence). V was clipped by 4 bases and J by 2 bases; unmatched bases: 5. The CDR3 DNA sequence: TGTGCCAGCAGCCGCGACGGGAGGGCCTACGAGCAGTACTTC. As protein: CASSRDGRAYEQYF.

V and J are TRBV7-9 and TRBJ2-7; D possibly corresponds to TRBD1 (6 bases). Germline V gene data show CDR1 as SEHNR and CDR2 as FQNEAQ (reference sequence). With 4 bases removed from V and 3 bases from J, the gap between germline ends came to 13 bases. The CDR3 has 14 residues. CDR3 amino acids: CASSSKQGNYEQYF. CDR3 DNA: TGTGCCAGCAGCTCAAAACAGGGAAACTACGAGCAGTACTTC.

Only one count was recorded for this clone. The chain combines TRBV5-4 with TRBJ2-1; 10 bases are a match to TRBD2. The CDR3 consists of 16 residues. Germline assignment: CDR1 SGHNT and CDR2 YYREEE (reference sequence). Trimming took 2 bases from V and 5 from J; bases not matched to a gene: 7. The CDR3 loop is CASSLASGRRDNEQFF. The DNA for the CDR3 is TGTGCCAGCAGCTTAGCTAGCGGGAGACGGGACAATGAGCAGTTCTTC. The full variable domain, completed using reference TRBV5-4 and TRBJ2-1, is ETGVTQSPTHLIKTRGQQVTLRCSSQSGHNTVSWYQQALGQGPQFIFQYYREEENGRGNFPPRFSGLQFPNYSSELNVNALELDDSALYLCASSLASGRRDNEQFFGPGTRLTVL.